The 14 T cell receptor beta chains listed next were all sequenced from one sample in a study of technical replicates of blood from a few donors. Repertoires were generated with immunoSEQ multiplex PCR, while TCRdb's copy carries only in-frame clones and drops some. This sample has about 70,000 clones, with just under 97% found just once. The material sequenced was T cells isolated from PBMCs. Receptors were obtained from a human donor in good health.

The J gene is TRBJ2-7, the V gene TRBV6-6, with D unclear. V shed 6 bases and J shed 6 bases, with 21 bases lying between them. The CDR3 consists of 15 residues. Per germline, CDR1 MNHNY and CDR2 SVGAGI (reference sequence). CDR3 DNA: TGTGCCAGCAGCTCCCTTGGGTACGAGAAGCGCGAGCAGTACTTC. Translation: CASSSLGYEKREQYF.

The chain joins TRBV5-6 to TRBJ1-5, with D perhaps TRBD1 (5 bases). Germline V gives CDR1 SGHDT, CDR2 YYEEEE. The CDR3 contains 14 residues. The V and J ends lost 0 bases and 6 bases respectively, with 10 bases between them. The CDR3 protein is CASSLEGRGQPQHF. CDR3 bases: TGTGCCAGCAGCTTGGAGGGGCGAGGTCAGCCCCAGCATTTT.

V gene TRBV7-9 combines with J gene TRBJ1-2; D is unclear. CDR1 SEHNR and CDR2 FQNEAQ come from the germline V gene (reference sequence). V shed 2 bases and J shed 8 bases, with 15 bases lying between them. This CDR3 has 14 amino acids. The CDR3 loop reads CASSLQDPYMGYTF. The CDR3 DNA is TGTGCCAGCAGCTTACAGGATCCGTATATGGGCTACACCTTC.

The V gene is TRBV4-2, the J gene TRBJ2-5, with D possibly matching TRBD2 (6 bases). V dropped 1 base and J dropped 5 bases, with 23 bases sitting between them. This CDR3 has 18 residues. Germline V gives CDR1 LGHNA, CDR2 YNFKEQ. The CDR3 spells CASSQASVDPLASETQYF. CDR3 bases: TGTGCCAGCAGCCAAGCTAGCGTCGACCCTTTGGCCTCGGAGACCCAGTACTTC.

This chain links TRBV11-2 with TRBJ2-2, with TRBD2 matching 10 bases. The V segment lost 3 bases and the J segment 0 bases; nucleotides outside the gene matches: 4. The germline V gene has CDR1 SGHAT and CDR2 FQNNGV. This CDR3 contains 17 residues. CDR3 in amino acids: CASSFYSGGTNTGELFF. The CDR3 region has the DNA TGTGCCAGCAGCTTCTATAGCGGGGGGACGAACACCGGGGAGCTGTTTTTT.

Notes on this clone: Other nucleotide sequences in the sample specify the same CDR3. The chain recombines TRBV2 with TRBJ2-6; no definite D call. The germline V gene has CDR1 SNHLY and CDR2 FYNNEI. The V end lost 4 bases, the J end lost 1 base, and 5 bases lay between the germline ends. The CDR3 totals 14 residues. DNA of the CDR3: TGTGCCAGCAGTGTTGAGTCTGGGGCCAACGTCCTGACTTTC. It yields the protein CASSVESGANVLTF. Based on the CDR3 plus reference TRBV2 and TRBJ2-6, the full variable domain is EPEVTQTPSHQVTQMGQEVILRCVPISNHLYFYWYRQILGQKVEFLVSFYNNEISEKSEIFDDQFSVERPDGSNFTLKIRSTKLEDSAMYFCASSVESGANVLTFGAGSRLTVL.

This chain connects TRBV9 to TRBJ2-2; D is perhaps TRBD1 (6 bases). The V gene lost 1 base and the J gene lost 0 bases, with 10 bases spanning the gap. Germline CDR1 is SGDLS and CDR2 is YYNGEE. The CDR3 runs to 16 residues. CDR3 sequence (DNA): TGTGCCAGCAGCGTAACTGGGACAACGAACACCGGGGAGCTGTTTTTT. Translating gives CASSVTGTTNTGELFF.

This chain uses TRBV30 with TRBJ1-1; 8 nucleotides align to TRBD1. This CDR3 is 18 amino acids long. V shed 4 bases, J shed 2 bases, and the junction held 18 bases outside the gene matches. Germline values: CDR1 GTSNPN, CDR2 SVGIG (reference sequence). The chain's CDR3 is CAWNPGGAGFVPNTEAFF. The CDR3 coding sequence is TGTGCCTGGAACCCAGGGGGCGCGGGTTTTGTCCCTAACACTGAAGCTTTCTTT. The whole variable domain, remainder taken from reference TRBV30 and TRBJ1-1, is SQTIHQWPATLVQPVGSPLSLECTVEGTSNPNLYWYRQAAGRGLQLLFYSVGIGQISSEVPQNLSASRPQDRQFILSSKKLLLSDSGFYLCAWNPGGAGFVPNTEAFFGQGTRLTVV.

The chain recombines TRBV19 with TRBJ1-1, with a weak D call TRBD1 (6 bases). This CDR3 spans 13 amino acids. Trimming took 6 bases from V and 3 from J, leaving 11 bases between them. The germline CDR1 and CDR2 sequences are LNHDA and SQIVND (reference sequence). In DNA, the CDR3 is TGTGCCAGTAGGAGGCACAGGGACACTGAAGCTTTCTTT. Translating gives CASRRHRDTEAFF.

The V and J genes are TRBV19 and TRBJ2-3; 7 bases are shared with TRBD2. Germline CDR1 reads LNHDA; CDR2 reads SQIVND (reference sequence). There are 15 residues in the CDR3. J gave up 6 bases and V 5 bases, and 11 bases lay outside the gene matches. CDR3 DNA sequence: TGTGCCAGTAGTTCAAGCGGGGCACTTGGGGATACGCAGTATTTT. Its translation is CASSSSGALGDTQYF.

The CDR3 DNA follows: TGTGCCAGCAGCCCCCCCCGGGGAGCCAAAAACATTCAGTACTTC. Translating gives CASSPPRGAKNIQYF. The J gene is TRBJ2-4, the V gene TRBV7-2; D perhaps matches TRBD2 (5 bases). The CDR3 has 15 amino acids. Germline V gene sequence: CDR1 SGHTA, CDR2 FQGNSA. V was pared by 5 bases and J by 0 bases, with 11 bases between.

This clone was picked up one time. CDR3 sequence (DNA): TGTGCCAGCAGCTTAATCCTGATAGCGGGGAGCACCGGGGAGCTGTTTTTT. Amino acid sequence: CASSLILIAGSTGELFF. The V gene is TRBV7-8, the J gene TRBJ2-2, with 8 bases fitting TRBD2. The germline V gene encodes CDR1 SGHVS and CDR2 FQNEAQ. This CDR3 is 17 amino acids long. Trimming removed 2 bases from V and 4 bases from J; junction bases left unmatched: 9. Combining the CDR3 with reference TRBV7-8 and TRBJ2-2 gives the whole variable domain GAGVSQSPRYKVAKRGQDVALRCDPISGHVSLFWYQQALGQGPEFLTYFQNEAQLDKSGLPSDRFFAERPEGSVSTLKIQRTQQEDSAVYLCASSLILIAGSTGELFFGEGSRLTVL.

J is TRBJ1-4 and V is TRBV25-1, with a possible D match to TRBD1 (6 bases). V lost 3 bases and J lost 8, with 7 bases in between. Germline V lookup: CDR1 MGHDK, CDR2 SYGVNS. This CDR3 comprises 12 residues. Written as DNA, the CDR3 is TGTGCCAGCAGTGAGGACAGCGAAAAACTGTTTTTT. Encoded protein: CASSEDSEKLFF.

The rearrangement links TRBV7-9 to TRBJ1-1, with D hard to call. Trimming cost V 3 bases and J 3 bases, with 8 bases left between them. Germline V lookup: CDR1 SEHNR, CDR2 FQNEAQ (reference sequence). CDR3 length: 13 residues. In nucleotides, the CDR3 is TGTGCCAGCAGCTTCTCGTCCGACACTGAAGCTTTCTTT. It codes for CASSFSSDTEAFF.